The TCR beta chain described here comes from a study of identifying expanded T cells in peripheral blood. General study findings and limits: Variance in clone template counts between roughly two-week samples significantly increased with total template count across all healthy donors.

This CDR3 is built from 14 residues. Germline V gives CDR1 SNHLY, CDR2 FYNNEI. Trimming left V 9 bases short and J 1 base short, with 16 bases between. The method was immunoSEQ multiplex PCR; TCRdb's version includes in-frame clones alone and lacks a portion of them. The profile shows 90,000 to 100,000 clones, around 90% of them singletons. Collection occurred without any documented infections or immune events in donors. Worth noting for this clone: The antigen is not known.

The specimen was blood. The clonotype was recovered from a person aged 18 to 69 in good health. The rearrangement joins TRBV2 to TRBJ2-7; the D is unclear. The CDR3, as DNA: TGTGCCAGTTGTGGGTCAGGTCAGTCCTACGAGCAGTACTTC. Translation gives CASCGSGQSYEQYF.